These T cell receptor beta chains were read from a single sample in a study of shared clonotypes between healthy human individuals. Clones were sequenced by immunoSEQ multiplex PCR, and TCRdb holds only the in-frame ones, with some missing. The data contain some 2,000,000 clones, around 95% of them singletons. The specimen sequenced was naive CD4+ T cells sorted from blood. The source of these receptors is a young man in good health. CDR3s include the opening cysteine and the closing phenylalanine or tryptophan. A D gene is named only where the DNA matches it firmly.

J: TRBJ2-7; V: TRBV5-1; D: .; DNA: TGCGCCAGCAGCTTGGCAAGTGATACCGCACTCTACGAGCAGTACTTC; CDR3: CASSLASDTALYEQYF
J: TRBJ1-2; V: TRBV6-5; D: .; DNA: TGTGCCAGCAGTTACTCCGGACCTTCTAACTATGGCTACACCTTC; CDR3: CASSYSGPSNYGYTF
J: TRBJ2-2; V: TRBV7-2; D: TRBD1; DNA: TGTGCCAGCAGCTTAGGACAGGGGACGAACACCGGGGAGCTGTTTTTT; CDR3: CASSLGQGTNTGELFF
J: TRBJ2-7; V: TRBV7-2; D: .; DNA: TGTGCCAGCAGCTTATCCGGGATCTCCTACGAGCAGTACTTC; CDR3: CASSLSGISYEQYF
J: TRBJ2-2; V: TRBV7-9; D: TRBD1; DNA: TGTGCCAGCAGCCTCCGGGACAGGGATCGGACCGGGGAGCTGTTTTTT; CDR3: CASSLRDRDRTGELFF
J: TRBJ1-1; V: TRBV7-2; D: TRBD1; DNA: TGTGCCAGCAGCCCCACAGGGGTGAACACTGAAGCTTTCTTT; CDR3: CASSPTGVNTEAFF
J: TRBJ1-4; V: TRBV30; D: .; DNA: TGTGCCTGGGGGGGGTTTAATGAAAAACTGTTTTTT; CDR3: CAWGGFNEKLFF
J: TRBJ2-5; V: TRBV5-4; D: TRBD2; DNA: TGTGCCAGCAGCCCGGGGGGACTAGCGGGAGAGACCCAGTACTTC; CDR3: CASSPGGLAGETQYF
J: TRBJ1-6; V: TRBV11-2; D: .; DNA: TGTGCCAGCAGCTTAGATTCCGGGAGGACTTCACCCCTCCACTTT; CDR3: CASSLDSGRTSPLHF
J: TRBJ2-3; V: TRBV6-6; D: .; DNA: TGTGCCAGCAGGGACTCTGGACAGTCAGATACGCAGTATTTT; CDR3: CASRDSGQSDTQYF